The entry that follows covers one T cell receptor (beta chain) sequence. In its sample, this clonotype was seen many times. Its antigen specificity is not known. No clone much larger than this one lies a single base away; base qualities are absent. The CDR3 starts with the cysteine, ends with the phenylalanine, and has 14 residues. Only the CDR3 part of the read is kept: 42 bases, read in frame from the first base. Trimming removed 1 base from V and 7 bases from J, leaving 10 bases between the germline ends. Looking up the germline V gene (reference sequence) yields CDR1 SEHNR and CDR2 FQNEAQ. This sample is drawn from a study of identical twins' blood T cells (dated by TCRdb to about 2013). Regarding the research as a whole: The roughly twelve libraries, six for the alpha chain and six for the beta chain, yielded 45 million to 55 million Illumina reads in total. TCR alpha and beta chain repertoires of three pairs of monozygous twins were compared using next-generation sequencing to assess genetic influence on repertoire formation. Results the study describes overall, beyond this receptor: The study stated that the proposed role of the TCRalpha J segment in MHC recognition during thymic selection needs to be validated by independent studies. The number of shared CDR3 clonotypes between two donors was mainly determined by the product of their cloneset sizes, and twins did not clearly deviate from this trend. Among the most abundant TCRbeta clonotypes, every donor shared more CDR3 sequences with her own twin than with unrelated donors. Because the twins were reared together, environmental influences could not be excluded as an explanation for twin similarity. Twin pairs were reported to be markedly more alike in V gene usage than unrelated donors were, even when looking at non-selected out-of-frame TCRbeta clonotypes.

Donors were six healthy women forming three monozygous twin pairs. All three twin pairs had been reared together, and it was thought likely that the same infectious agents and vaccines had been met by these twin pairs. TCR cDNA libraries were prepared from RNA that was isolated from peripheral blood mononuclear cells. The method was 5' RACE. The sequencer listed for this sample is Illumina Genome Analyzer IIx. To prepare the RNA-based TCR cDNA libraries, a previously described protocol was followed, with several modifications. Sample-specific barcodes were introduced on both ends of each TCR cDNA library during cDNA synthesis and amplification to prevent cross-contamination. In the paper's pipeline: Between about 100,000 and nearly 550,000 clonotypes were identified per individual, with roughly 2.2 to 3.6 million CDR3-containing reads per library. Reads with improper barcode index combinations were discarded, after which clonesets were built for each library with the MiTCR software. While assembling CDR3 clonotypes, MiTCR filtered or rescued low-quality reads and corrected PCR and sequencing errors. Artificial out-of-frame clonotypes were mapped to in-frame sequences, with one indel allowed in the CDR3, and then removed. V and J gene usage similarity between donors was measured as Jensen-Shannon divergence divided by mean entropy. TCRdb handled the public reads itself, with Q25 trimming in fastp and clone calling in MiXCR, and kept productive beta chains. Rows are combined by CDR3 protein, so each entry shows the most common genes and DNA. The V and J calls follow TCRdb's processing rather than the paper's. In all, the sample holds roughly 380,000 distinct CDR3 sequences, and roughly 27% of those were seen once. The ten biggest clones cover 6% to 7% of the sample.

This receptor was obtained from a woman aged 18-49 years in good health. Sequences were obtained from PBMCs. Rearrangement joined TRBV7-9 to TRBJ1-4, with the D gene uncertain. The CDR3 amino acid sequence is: CASSLGRLGEKLFF. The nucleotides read TGTGCCAGCAGCTTAGGCCGGCTTGGTGAAAAACTGTTTTTT. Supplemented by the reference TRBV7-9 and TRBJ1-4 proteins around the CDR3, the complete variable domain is DTGVSQNPRHKITKRGQNVTFRCDPISEHNRLYWYRQTLGQGPEFLTYFQNEAQLEKSRLLSDRFSAERPKGSFSTLEIQRTEQGDSAMYLCASSLGRLGEKLFFGSGTQLSVL.